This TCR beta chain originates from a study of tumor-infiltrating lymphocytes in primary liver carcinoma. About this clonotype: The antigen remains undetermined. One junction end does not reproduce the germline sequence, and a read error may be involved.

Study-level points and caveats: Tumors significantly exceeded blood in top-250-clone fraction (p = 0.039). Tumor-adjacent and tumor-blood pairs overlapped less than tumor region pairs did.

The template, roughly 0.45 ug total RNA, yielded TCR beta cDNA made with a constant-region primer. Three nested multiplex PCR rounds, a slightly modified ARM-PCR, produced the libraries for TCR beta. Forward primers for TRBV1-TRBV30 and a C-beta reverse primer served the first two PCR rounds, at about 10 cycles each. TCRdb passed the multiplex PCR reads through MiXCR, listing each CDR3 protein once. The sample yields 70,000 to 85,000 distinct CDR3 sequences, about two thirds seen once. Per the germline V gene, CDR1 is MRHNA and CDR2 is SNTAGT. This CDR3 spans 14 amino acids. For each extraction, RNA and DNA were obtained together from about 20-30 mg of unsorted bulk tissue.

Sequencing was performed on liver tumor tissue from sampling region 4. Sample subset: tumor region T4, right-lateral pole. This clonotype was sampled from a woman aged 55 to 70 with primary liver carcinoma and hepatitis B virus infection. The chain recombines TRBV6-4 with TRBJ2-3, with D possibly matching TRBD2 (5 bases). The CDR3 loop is CARSEGKGWDTQYF. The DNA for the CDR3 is TGTGCCAGAAGTGAGGGTAAAGGATGGGATACACAGTATTTT.